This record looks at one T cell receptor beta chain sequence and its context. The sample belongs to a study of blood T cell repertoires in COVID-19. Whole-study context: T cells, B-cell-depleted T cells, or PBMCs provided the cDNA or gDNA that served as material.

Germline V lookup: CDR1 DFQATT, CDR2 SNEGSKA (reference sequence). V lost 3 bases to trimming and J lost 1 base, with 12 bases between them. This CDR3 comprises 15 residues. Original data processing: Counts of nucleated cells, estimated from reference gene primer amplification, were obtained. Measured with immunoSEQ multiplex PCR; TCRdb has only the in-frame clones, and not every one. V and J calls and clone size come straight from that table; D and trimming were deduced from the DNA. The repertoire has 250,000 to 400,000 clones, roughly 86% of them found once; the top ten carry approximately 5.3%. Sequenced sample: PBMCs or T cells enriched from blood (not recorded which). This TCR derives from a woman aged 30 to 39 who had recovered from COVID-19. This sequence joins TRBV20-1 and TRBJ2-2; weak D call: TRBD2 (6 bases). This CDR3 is CSASAPAGNTGELFF. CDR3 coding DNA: TGCAGTGCTAGTGCCCCAGCGGGGAACACCGGGGAGCTGTTTTTT.